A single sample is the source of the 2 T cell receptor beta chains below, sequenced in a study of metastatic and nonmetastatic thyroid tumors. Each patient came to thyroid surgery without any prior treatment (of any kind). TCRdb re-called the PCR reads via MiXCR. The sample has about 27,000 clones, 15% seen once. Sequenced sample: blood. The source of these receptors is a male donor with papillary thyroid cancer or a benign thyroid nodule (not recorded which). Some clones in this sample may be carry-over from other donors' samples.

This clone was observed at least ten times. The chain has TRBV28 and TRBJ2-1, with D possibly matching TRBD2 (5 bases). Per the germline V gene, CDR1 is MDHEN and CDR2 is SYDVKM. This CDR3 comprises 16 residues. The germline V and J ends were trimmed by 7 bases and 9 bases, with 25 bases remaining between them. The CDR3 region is CASTWGDALTKGEQFF. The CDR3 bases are TGTGCCAGCACCTGGGGAGACGCACTTACCAAGGGTGAGCAGTTCTTC.

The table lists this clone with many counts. The CDR3 sequence is CASSLARTERTYEQYF. CDR3 nucleotide sequence: TGTGCCAGCAGCTTAGCGAGGACGGAGCGGACCTACGAGCAGTACTTC. The chain joins TRBV7-9 to TRBJ2-7; TRBD2 might be the D (5 bases). Per the germline V gene, CDR1 is SEHNR and CDR2 is FQNEAQ (reference sequence). The CDR3 covers 16 residues. V lost 0 bases and J lost 2, with 14 bases in between. Filled out from reference TRBV7-9 and TRBJ2-7, the complete variable domain reads DTGVSQNPRHKITKRGQNVTFRCDPISEHNRLYWYRQTLGQGPEFLTYFQNEAQLEKSRLLSDRFSAERPKGSFSTLEIQRTEQGDSAMYLCASSLARTERTYEQYFGPGTRLTVT.